These T cell receptor beta chains were read from a single sample in a study of identical twins. TCRdb itself ran the 5' RACE reads through MiXCR, one entry per CDR3 protein. The sample has 450,000 or so distinct CDR3 sequences, 13% to 15% seen once. This same sample was also taken into another study, of yellow fever vaccine responses in identical twins.

The sample taken for sequencing was CD4+ T cells sorted from blood. The receptors shown here come from a woman between 18 and 30 years old in good health. Each CDR3 is given with its conserved first and last residue. D genes are given only for firm matches.

V gene | D gene | CDR3 protein
TRBV20-1 | - | CSARWASYEQYF
TRBV5-6 | TRBD1 | CASSFGTGGPEAFF
TRBV7-3 | TRBD2 | CASSPGAGGTTDTQYF
TRBV6-1 | - | CASSGRTHTGELFF
TRBV28 | TRBD1 | CASSIVQGAGYEQYF
TRBV27 | TRBD1 | CASSRQGGFYEQYF
TRBV6-1 | - | CASRGKASLGTNVLTF
TRBV29-1 | - | CSVASQSYEQYF
TRBV20-1 | - | CSAEMTAGSYEQYF
TRBV20-1 | TRBD2 | CSAGVAGPYNEQFF
TRBV27 | - | CASTRAGEQFF
TRBV6-2/TRBV6-3 | - | CASGGLPYEQYF
TRBV7-9 | TRBD1 | CASSSKDRVGDTQYF
TRBV10-3 | - | CAIRGTDENTQYF
TRBV3-1 | - | CASSHGKQETQYF
TRBV20-1 | - | CSARVIAKNIQYF
TRBV7-2 | - | CASGGAFNDEQFF
TRBV9 | - | CASSVAGVGTSQETQYF
TRBV11-3 | TRBD2 | CASSLGGLEGTDTQYF
TRBV25-1 | - | CASSGLKLETQYF
TRBV20-1 | - | CSAPGDQADTQYF
TRBV12-3/TRBV12-4 | TRBD1 | CASSSTRGFRTDTQYF
TRBV10-3 | - | CAISESMIRSDTQYF
TRBV18 | - | CASSPAQDKRAFF